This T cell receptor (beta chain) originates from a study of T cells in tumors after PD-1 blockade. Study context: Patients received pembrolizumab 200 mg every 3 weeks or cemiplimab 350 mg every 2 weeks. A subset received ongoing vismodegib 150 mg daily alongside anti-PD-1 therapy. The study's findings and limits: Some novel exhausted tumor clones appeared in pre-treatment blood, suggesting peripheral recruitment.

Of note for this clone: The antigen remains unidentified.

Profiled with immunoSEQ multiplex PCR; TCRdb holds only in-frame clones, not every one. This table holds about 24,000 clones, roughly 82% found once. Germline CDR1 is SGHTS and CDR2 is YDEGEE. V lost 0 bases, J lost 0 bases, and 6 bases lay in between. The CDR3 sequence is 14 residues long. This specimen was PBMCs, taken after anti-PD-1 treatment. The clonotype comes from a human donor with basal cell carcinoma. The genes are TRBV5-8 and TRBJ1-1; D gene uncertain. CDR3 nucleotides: TGTGCCAGCAGCTTGGGGCAGGTGAACACTGAAGCTTTCTTT. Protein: CASSLGQVNTEAFF.